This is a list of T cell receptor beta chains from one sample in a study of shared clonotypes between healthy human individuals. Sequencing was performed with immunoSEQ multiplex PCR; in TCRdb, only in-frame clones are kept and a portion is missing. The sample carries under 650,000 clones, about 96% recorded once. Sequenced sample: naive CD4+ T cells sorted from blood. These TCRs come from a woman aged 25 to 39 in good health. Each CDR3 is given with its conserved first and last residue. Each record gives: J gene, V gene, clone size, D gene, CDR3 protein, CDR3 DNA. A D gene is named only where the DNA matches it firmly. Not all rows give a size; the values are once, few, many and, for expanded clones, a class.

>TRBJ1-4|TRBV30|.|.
CAWSGGGEKLFF
TGTGCCTGGAGTGGCGGTGGGGAAAAACTGTTTTTT
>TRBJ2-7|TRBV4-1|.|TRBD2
CASSHRLAGGSTTYEQYF
TGCGCCAGCAGCCACAGACTAGCGGGAGGGTCAACGACCTACGAGCAGTACTTC
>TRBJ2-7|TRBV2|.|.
CASGPHYEQYF
TGTGCCAGCGGTCCTCACTACGAGCAGTACTTC
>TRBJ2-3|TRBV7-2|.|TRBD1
CASSSWTGYGTDTQYF
TGTGCCAGCAGCTCCTGGACAGGGTATGGCACAGATACGCAGTATTTT
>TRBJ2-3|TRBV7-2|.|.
CASSLSTGPTDTQYF
TGTGCCAGCAGCCTTTCCACAGGGCCCACAGATACGCAGTATTTT
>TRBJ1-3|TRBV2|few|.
CASSADSGNTIYF
TGTGCCAGCAGCGCCGACTCTGGAAACACCATATATTTT
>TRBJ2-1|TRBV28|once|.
CASFKELDEQFF
TGTGCCAGCTTCAAAGAGCTAGATGAGCAGTTCTTC
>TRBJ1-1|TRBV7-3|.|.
CASSLGNGNTEAFF
TGTGCCAGCAGCTTAGGCAATGGGAACACTGAAGCTTTCTTT
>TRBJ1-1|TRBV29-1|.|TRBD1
CSVIRDRGSSRAFF
TGCAGCGTTATCCGGGACAGGGGTTCCTCTAGAGCTTTCTTT
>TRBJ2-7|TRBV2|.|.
CASRPDLLLYEQYF
TGTGCCAGCAGACCAGACCTACTCCTCTACGAGCAGTACTTC
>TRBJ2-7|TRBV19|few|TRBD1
CASGTGGYEQYF
TGTGCCAGTGGGACAGGGGGGTACGAGCAGTACTTC
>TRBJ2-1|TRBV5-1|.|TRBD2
CASSLAGKNEQFF
TGCGCCAGCAGCTTAGCGGGAAAGAATGAGCAGTTCTTC
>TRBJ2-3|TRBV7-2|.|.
CASSLVGTDTQYF
TGTGCCAGCAGCTTAGTAGGCACAGATACGCAGTATTTT
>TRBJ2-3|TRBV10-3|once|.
CAISDSSGTDTQYF
TGTGCCATCAGTGATAGTTCCGGCACAGATACGCAGTATTTT
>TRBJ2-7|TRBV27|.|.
CASSAQTENYEQYF
TGTGCCAGCAGTGCTCAGACGGAAAACTACGAGCAGTACTTC
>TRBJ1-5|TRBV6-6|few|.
CASSPIQGNQPQHF
TGTGCCAGCAGTCCGATTCAGGGGAATCAGCCCCAGCATTTT
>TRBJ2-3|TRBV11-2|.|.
CASSLVGEDSTRYF
TGTGCCAGCAGCTTAGTGGGAGAAGATTCTACGCGGTATTTT
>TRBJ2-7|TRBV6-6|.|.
CASAFGGGQYF
TGTGCCAGCGCTTTCGGAGGCGGGCAGTACTTC
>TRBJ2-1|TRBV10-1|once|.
CASSDPSKSGTYNEQFF
TGCGCCAGCAGTGATCCTAGTAAGTCCGGGACCTACAATGAGCAGTTCTTC
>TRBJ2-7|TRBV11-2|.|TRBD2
CASSLAPGLGVEQYF
TGTGCCAGCAGCTTAGCCCCGGGACTAGGAGTCGAGCAGTACTTC
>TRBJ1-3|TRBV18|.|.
CASSPSRTGNTIYF
TGTGCCAGCTCACCGTCACGGACTGGAAACACCATATATTTT
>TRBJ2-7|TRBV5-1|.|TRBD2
CASSFSGRPSYEQYF
TGCGCCAGCAGCTTCAGCGGGAGGCCCTCCTACGAGCAGTACTTC
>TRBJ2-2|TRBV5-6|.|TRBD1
CASKAGQGNAGELFF
TGTGCCAGCAAGGCGGGACAGGGAAACGCCGGGGAGCTGTTTTTT
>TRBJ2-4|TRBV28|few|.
CASSLYGIQYF
TGTGCCAGCAGTTTGTACGGCATTCAGTACTTC
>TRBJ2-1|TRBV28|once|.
CASGVGQGRSFYNEQFF
TGTGCCAGCGGGGTAGGGCAGGGGAGGTCTTTCTACAATGAGCAGTTCTTC
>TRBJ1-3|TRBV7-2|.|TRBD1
CASSPGTAGNTIYF
TGTGCCAGCAGCCCCGGGACAGCTGGAAACACCATATATTTT
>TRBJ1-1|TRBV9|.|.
CASSVVKETEAFF
TGTGCCAGCAGCGTAGTTAAGGAAACTGAAGCTTTCTTT
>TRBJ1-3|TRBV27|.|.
CASRGGNPGNTIYF
TGTGCCAGCAGGGGAGGGAATCCTGGAAACACCATATATTTT
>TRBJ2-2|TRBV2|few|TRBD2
CASCGTSATGELFF
TGTGCCAGCTGTGGGACTAGCGCGACCGGGGAGCTGTTTTTT
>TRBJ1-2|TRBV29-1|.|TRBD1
CSVETGQWNYGYTF
TGCAGCGTTGAGACGGGACAGTGGAACTATGGCTACACCTTC